The T cell receptor beta chain under discussion was sequenced for a study of T cell responses to AZD1222 COVID-19 vaccine. Study outcomes and limitations: Targeting of unmutated variant regions was reportedly seen in nearly half of spike-specific TCRs. Donors were mostly white British, more females; clonal diversity possibly underestimated.

The protocol was immunoSEQ multiplex PCR, while the TCRdb copy is restricted to in-frame clones and leaves out a portion. The sample has about 75,000 clones; roughly 88% are singletons. Notes on this clone: What it binds is unknown.

This CDR3 region has 16 residues. CDR1 and CDR2 (germline): GTSNPN, SVGIG (reference sequence). J was trimmed by 7 bases and V by 1 base; bases with no gene match: 14. The receptor comes from an adult who received the MenACWY meningococcal vaccine as a control. The sample in question was peripheral blood, obtained 28 days after the second dose of the MenACWY control vaccine. V gene TRBV30 combines with J gene TRBJ1-2; TRBD1 matches at 8 bases. The CDR3 DNA is TGTGCCTGGAGTGATCCCTGGACAGGGATGATTCGTGGCTACACCTTC. This encodes CAWSDPWTGMIRGYTF.